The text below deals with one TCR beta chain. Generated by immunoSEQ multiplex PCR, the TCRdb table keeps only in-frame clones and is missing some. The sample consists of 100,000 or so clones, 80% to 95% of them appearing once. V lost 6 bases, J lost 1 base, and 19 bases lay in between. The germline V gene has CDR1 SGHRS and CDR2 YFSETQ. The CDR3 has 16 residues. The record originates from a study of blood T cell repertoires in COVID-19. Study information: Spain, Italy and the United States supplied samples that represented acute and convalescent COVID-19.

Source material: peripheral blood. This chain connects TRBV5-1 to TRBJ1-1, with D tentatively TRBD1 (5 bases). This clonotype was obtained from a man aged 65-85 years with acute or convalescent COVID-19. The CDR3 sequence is CASMGRLGRGNTEAFF. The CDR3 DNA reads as TGCGCCAGCATGGGGAGGTTGGGACGGGGGAACACTGAAGCTTTCTTT.